This T cell receptor (beta chain) was sequenced in a study of OX40 agonist ivuxolimab in advanced cancers. With regard to the full study: Ivuxolimab was an agonistic, fully human IgG2 monoclonal antibody directed against OX40 (CD134), a costimulatory receptor. Intravenous ivuxolimab was administered to patients every 2 weeks at six dose levels: 0.01, 0.1, 0.3, 1.5, 3 and 10 mg/kg. Of the 50 to 55 dose-escalation patients, hepatocellular carcinoma was present in around 19, melanoma in approximately 15, renal cell carcinoma in 9 and head and neck cancer in 9. In the dose-escalation cohort, 82.7% of patients were male, and the mean age was approximately 60 years, with a range of about 23 to 80. Prior anti-PD-1, anti-PD-L1 or anti-CTLA-4 therapy was permitted, and checkpoint inhibitors had been received by roughly 40% of dose-escalation patients. Partial responses were achieved by three dose-escalation patients, of whom one had hepatocellular carcinoma and two had cutaneous melanoma. The purpose of peripheral TCRbeta sequencing was to test whether ivuxolimab changed TCR sequence diversity and led to clonal T-cell expansion. The paper covers the monotherapy dose-escalation part of the phase I ivuxolimab trial, which included N = 52 patients. Summary of the overall study and its limitations: At doses of 0.1 to 3.0 mg/kg, clonal expansion of both CD4+ and CD8+ T cells in blood was seen between baseline and week 6. After ivuxolimab, more expanded clones were found on average in CD8+ T cells than in CD4+ T cells. In the 0.1-3.0 mg/kg groups, partial responders had among the lowest normalized peripheral clonal expansion, particularly in CD8+ T cells. Low levels of normalized T-cell clonal expansion were also seen in some patients who did not respond. The antigen specificity of the clonally expanded peripheral T cells was not determined.

To sequence the TCRbeta CDR3 region, genomic DNA was isolated from the sorted cells. TCRbeta CDR3 regions were sequenced using the immunoSEQ Assay. TCRdb holds this immuneACCESS table with in-frame rearrangements only. Some clones are missing; in checked studies, unresolved V genes explain under half, and the rest has no known cause. The sample yields about 14,000 clones; around four fifths were counted once. The ten largest clones represent about 32% of the sample. The trial excluded patients who had a history of autoimmune disease or who were on systemic immunosuppression. Peripheral blood for TCR sequencing was collected from all dose cohorts at baseline, on cycle 4 day 1, and on cycle 7 day 1. Samples came from an open-label, multicenter, first-in-human phase I dose-escalation trial of ivuxolimab. The trial enrolled adults with locally advanced or metastatic head and neck squamous cell, hepatocellular, melanoma or renal cell carcinoma. Before TCR sequencing, CD4+ T cells and CD8+ T cells from peripheral blood were sorted into separate populations.

As to this clone: Its cognate antigen has yet to be identified. Per-base qualities were not stored, and no clone one base away is much larger.

The material sequenced was CD4+ or CD8+ T cells sorted from blood, taken in a trial of the OX40 agonist ivuxolimab. This sequence was found in an adult with an advanced solid tumor such as melanoma, head and neck, liver or kidney cancer.

The encoded CDR3 is CASSLRGGWGAFF. In nucleotide form, the sequence is TGTGCCAGCAGTTTACGGGGGGGCTGGGGGGCTTTCTTT. The V and J genes are TRBV28 and TRBJ1-1; D gene: possibly TRBD1, on 6 matching bases. As encoded in the germline V gene, CDR1 is MDHEN while CDR2 is SYDVKM. Taken from cysteine to phenylalanine, the CDR3 has 13 residues. The only DNA kept is the CDR3, 39 bases in frame from the first base. V and J are truncated by 2 bases and 11 bases respectively, leaving an intervening sequence of 15 bases. The variable domain in full, with residues beyond the CDR3 obtained from the reference TRBV28 and TRBJ1-1 genes, is DVKVTQSSRYLVKRTGEKVFLECVQDMDHENMFWYRQDPGLGLRLIYFSYDVKMKEKGDIPEGYSVSREKKERFSLILESASTNQTSMYLCASSLRGGWGAFFGQGTRLTVV.